This T cell receptor (beta chain) is drawn from a study of control samples from healthy donors and cancer patients. Clones were sequenced by immunoSEQ multiplex PCR, and TCRdb holds only the in-frame ones, with some missing. The sample contains about 130,000 clones, roughly 89% of which appear only once. V shed 5 bases and J 6 bases; nucleotides not matched to a gene: 8. Germline values: CDR1 SGHRS, CDR2 YFSETQ. The CDR3 length is 15 residues. The genes are TRBV5-1 and TRBJ2-1; 10 positions agree with TRBD1. The sequencing input was blood. This receptor was identified in a man aged 18-30 years in good health. The CDR3 DNA is TGCGCCAGCAGTCCCGAAGGGACAGGGGTCAATGAGCAGTTCTTC. This translates into CASSPEGTGVNEQFF.